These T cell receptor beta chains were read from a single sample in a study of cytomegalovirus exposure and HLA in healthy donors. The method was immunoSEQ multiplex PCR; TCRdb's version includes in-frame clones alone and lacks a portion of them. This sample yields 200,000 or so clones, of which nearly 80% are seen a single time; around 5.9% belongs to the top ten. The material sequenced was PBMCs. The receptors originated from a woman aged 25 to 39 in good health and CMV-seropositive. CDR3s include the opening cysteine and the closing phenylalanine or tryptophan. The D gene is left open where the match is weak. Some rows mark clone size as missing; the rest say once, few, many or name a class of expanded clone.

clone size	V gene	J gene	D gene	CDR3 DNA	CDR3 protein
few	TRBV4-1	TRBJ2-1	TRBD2	TGCGCCAGCAGCCACCGTGGAGGGACTAGCGGGTCCAATGAGCAGTTCTTC	CASSHRGGTSGSNEQFF
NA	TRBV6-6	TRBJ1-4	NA	TGTGCCAGCTCGCGTACCGGGCAGGGGGAAAAACTGTTTTTT	CASSRTGQGEKLFF
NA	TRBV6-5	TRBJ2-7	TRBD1	TGTGCCAGCAGTTACTCGACGGGACAGCCCTACGAGCAGTACTTC	CASSYSTGQPYEQYF
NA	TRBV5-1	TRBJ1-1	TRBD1	TGCGCCAGCAGCTTTACCGGGACAGGGGAGACTGAAGCTTTCTTT	CASSFTGTGETEAFF
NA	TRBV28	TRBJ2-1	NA	TGTGCCAGCAGTTTAGGCGGGTCCCACCCGTGGGAGCAGTTCTTC	CASSLGGSHPWEQFF
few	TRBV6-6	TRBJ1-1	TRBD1	TGTGCCAGCAGTTGGGGACAGGGTGTGAACACTGAAGCTTTCTTT	CASSWGQGVNTEAFF
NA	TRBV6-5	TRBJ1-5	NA	TGTGCCAGCAGTTACTCGGAGGGCAGCCAGCCCCAGCATTTT	CASSYSEGSQPQHF
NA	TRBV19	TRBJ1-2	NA	TGTGCCAGTAGTACACCTCCGGGGGAGGGAGCAGGCTATGGCTACACCTTC	CASSTPPGEGAGYGYTF
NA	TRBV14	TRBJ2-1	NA	TGTGCCAGCAGGCTGGGGGGTCGTAATGAGCAGTTCTTC	CASRLGGRNEQFF
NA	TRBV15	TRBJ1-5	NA	TGTGCCACCAGCAGAGAAACAGGGAATCAGCCCCAGCATTTT	CATSRETGNQPQHF
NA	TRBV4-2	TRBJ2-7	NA	TGTGCCAGCAGCCAAGATCCCGGGTCCTACGAGCAGTACTTC	CASSQDPGSYEQYF
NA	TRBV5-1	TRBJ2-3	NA	TGCGCCAGCAGCTTGGGCGTGAGGCAGGGTAGTAGTGATACGCAGTATTTT	CASSLGVRQGSSDTQYF
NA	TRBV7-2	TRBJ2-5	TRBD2	TGTGCCAGCAGCTCAGTATTAGCGGGGGGCCGTAGGGAGACCCAGTACTTC	CASSSVLAGGRRETQYF
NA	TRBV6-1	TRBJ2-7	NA	TGTGCCAGCAGTGAAGGGGGCACCCTCATCTACGAGCAGTACTTC	CASSEGGTLIYEQYF
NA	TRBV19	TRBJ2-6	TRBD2	TGTGCCAGTAGCCAAGGGACTAGCGGGAGGGCTGGGGCCAACGTCCTGACTTTC	CASSQGTSGRAGANVLTF
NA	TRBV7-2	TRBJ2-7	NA	TGTGCCAGCAGCTTAGCCCGGGGGGCCTCTTACGAGCAGTACTTC	CASSLARGASYEQYF
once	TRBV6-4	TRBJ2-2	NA	TGTGCCAGCAGTGACTCTACTGCGAACACCGGGGAGCTGTTTTTT	CASSDSTANTGELFF
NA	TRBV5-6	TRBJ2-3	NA	TGTGCCAGCAGCTTGCGGGAGATCCCCACAGATACGCAGTATTTT	CASSLREIPTDTQYF
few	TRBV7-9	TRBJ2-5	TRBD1	TGTGCCAGCAGCCGAATTACCGGGACAGGGGAACAAGAGACCCAGTACTTC	CASSRITGTGEQETQYF
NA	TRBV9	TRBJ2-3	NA	TGTGCCAGCAGCCTCGAACCCCTAGGAGATACGCAGTATTTT	CASSLEPLGDTQYF
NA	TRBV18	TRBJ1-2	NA	TGTGCCAGCTCACCACCGTGGCAGGGTGATGGCTACACCTTC	CASSPPWQGDGYTF
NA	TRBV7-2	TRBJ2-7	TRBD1	TGTGCCAGCAGCAAGGACAGGGTAGCCTCTAACCAGTACGAGCAGTACTTC	CASSKDRVASNQYEQYF
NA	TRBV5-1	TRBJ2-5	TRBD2	TGCGCCAGCAGCTACAAGTCACTAGCGGGAGTCGGCGAGACCCAGTACTTC	CASSYKSLAGVGETQYF
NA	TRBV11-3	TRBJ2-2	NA	TGTGCCAGCAGCTTAGGCCGGAGAAACACCGGGGAGCTGTTTTTT	CASSLGRRNTGELFF
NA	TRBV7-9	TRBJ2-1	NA	TGTGCCAGCAGAAATACTGGGGGGTTAGGGTATGAGCAGTTCTTC	CASRNTGGLGYEQFF
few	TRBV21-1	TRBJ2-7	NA	TGTGCCAGCAGCAAAATACTGAGTAAGGGGGCGGTCCACGAGCAGTACTTC	CASSKILSKGAVHEQYF
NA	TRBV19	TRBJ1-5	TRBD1	TGTGCCAGTAGTCTTAAAGGACAGGGCAGGAATCAGCCCCAGCATTTT	CASSLKGQGRNQPQHF
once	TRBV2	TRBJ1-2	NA	TGTGCCAGCAGTGAAGTGAGTGGGGCGACCGGCTACACCTTC	CASSEVSGATGYTF
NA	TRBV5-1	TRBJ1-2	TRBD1	TGCGCCAGCAGCCCCCGAATGAGGGGACAGAACTATGGCTACACCTTC	CASSPRMRGQNYGYTF
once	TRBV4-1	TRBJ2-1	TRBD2	TGCGCCAGCAGCCCCGAGGTAGCGGGAGGGCCGGGGCTGTGGAATGAGCAGTTCTTC	CASSPEVAGGPGLWNEQFF
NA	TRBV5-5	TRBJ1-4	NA	TGTGCCAGCAGTTCGGCAACTAATGAAAAACTGTTTTTT	CASSSATNEKLFF
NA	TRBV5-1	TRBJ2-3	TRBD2	TGCGCCAGCAGCTTGGAGCCTAGCGGGAGGACGGATACGCAGTATTTT	CASSLEPSGRTDTQYF
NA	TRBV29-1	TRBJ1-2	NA	TGCAGCGTTGAGGTCGCAGGGAACTATGGCTACACCTTC	CSVEVAGNYGYTF
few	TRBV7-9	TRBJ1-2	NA	TGTGCCTCGGCGGCAGCTAACTATGGCTACACCTTC	CASAAANYGYTF
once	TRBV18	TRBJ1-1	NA	TGTGCCAGCTCACGCGAGAACACTGAAGCTTTCTTT	CASSRENTEAFF
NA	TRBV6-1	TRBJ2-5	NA	TGTGCCAGCAGTGAAGCGGGGGTAGACGCGGGGTGGACCCAGTACTTC	CASSEAGVDAGWTQYF
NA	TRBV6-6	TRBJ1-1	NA	TGTGCCAGCAGCCTAGTCCTCACAGGAGCTGAAGCTTTCTTT	CASSLVLTGAEAFF
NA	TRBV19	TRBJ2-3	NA	TGTGCCAGTAGTATAAGAGGGTCCACCCCGGGGAGAGATACGCAGTATTTT	CASSIRGSTPGRDTQYF
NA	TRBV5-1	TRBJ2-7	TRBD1	TGCGCCAGCAGCGTAGACAGGGAAAAGGTCTCCTACGAGCAGTACTTC	CASSVDREKVSYEQYF
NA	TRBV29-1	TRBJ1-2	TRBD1	TGCAGCGTCCCCATGGGTCTGGGACAGGGGGCGCGAGGCTACACCTTC	CSVPMGLGQGARGYTF
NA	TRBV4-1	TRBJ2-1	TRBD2	TGCGCCAGCAGCCAACTCTGGGACTACTATACGATATACAATGAGCAGTTCTTC	CASSQLWDYYTIYNEQFF
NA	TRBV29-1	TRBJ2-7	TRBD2	TGCAGCGCTACTATAGCGGGAGTGGGTCACGAGCAGTACTTC	CSATIAGVGHEQYF
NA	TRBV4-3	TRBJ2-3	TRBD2	TGCGCCAGCAGCCAAGACCCCCTTGGCGGGGGGGTCGCAGATACGCAGTATTTT	CASSQDPLGGGVADTQYF
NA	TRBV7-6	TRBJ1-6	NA	TGTGCCAGCAGCTCAGGGCCCGTTGGCAGCTACGATTCACCCCTCCACTTT	CASSSGPVGSYDSPLHF
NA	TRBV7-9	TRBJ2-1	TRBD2	TGTGCCAGCAGCTTAGAGCGGGAGGGCCCATGGAATGAGCAGTTCTTC	CASSLEREGPWNEQFF
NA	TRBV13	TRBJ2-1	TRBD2	TGTGCCAGCAGCGCTGCAGCGGGAGGGTACAATGAGCAGTTCTTC	CASSAAAGGYNEQFF
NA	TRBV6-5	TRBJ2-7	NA	TGTGCCAGCATCGCAGCGAAAGGTACGGCCTACGAGCAGTACTTC	CASIAAKGTAYEQYF
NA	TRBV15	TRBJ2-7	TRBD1	TGTGCCACCAGCAGGGGGACAGGAGATTACGAGCAGTACTTC	CATSRGTGDYEQYF
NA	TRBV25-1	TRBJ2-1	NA	TGTGCCAGCAGTGAATATAACAGGCCCTCGAATGAGCAGTTCTTC	CASSEYNRPSNEQFF
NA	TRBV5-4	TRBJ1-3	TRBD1	TGTGCCAGCAGCCTGGGGGACAGGGCGGACTCTGGAAACACCATATATTTT	CASSLGDRADSGNTIYF
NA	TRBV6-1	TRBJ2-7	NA	TGTGCCAGCACCCTGACAGGCAACTCCTACGAGCAGTACTTC	CASTLTGNSYEQYF
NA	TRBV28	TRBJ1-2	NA	TGTGCCAGCAGTTACCAGGGGCGAGGCTACACCTTC	CASSYQGRGYTF